This entry is about one TCR beta chain. The data derive from a study of blood T cell repertoires in COVID-19. The wider study: Italy, Spain and the United States were the sources of the convalescent and acute COVID-19 samples. Sources were T cells, B-cell-depleted T cells, or PBMCs; the material itself was cDNA or gDNA.

In the original analysis: The authors estimated nucleated cell counts from reference gene primer amplification. The method was immunoSEQ multiplex PCR; TCRdb's version includes in-frame clones alone and lacks a portion of them. Clone size and V and J calls were adopted from that table, with D and trimming inferred from the DNA. The sample carries about 240,000 clones, under 85% recorded once. Germline CDR1 is MDHEN and CDR2 is SYDVKM. Deletions cut 3 bases from V and 8 bases from J, with 10 bases between. The CDR3 consists of 12 residues. The V gene is TRBV28, the J gene TRBJ1-2; possible D gene TRBD1, 5 bases. The sequencing input was peripheral blood. The sequence was obtained from a man in his thirties or forties who had recovered from COVID-19. CDR3 DNA: TGTGCCAGCAGTTTTCAGGGTCGCGGCTACACCTTC. It yields the protein CASSFQGRGYTF.